Listed below are T cell receptor beta chains from one sample, sequenced in a study of blood T cell repertoires in COVID-19. TCRdb's copy holds only in-frame clones and misses some; the assay was immunoSEQ multiplex PCR. The sample holds some 110,000 clones; about 80% are singletons and the top ten take about 3.3%. The sample was peripheral blood. The origin of the receptors is a woman older than 75 with active or convalescent COVID-19. CDR3s include the opening cysteine and the closing phenylalanine or tryptophan. Fields, in order: V gene, D gene, J gene, clone size, CDR3 protein, CDR3 DNA. A D gene is named only where the DNA matches it firmly. Size tells how often a clone was seen (once, few, many) or the class of an expanded clone, and some rows leave it out.

V: TRBV7-8; D: -; J: TRBJ1-1; size: -; CDR3: CASSFTLPSLTGMNTEAFF; DNA: TGTGCCAGCAGCTTCACCCTACCATCCTTAACAGGGATGAACACTGAAGCTTTCTTT
V: TRBV10-3; D: TRBD1; J: TRBJ2-3; size: once; CDR3: CAIRTGGQDKTQYF; DNA: TGTGCCATCAGGACAGGGGGCCAAGACAAAACGCAGTATTTT
V: TRBV30; D: -; J: TRBJ1-4; size: -; CDR3: CACRYTATNEKLFF; DNA: TGTGCCTGCAGGTACACGGCAACTAATGAAAAACTGTTTTTT
V: TRBV7-6; D: -; J: TRBJ1-4; size: -; CDR3: CASSPIPTNEKLFF; DNA: TGTGCCAGCAGCCCCATTCCAACTAATGAAAAACTGTTTTTT
V: TRBV6-5; D: TRBD1; J: TRBJ1-5; size: -; CDR3: CASSYTQGAGQPQHF; DNA: TGTGCCAGCAGTTACACACAGGGGGCGGGTCAGCCCCAGCATTTT
V: TRBV5-4; D: -; J: TRBJ2-1; size: -; CDR3: CASSQNNEQFF; DNA: TGTGCCAGCAGTCAAAACAATGAGCAGTTCTTC
V: TRBV27; D: -; J: TRBJ2-3; size: -; CDR3: CASSFRGTSTDTQYF; DNA: TGTGCCAGCAGTTTCAGAGGTACTAGCACAGATACGCAGTATTTT
V: TRBV7-8; D: -; J: TRBJ2-2; size: -; CDR3: CASSLTNTGELFF; DNA: TGTGCCAGCAGTCTTACTAACACCGGGGAGCTGTTTTTT
V: TRBV19; D: TRBD1; J: TRBJ1-2; size: -; CDR3: CASSPTGGGGYTF; DNA: TGTGCCAGTAGCCCTACAGGGGGAGGAGGCTACACCTTC
V: TRBV10-3; D: TRBD1; J: TRBJ1-1; size: -; CDR3: CAIKNRGTAEAFF; DNA: TGTGCCATCAAAAACAGGGGGACCGCTGAAGCTTTCTTT
V: TRBV5-6; D: -; J: TRBJ1-2; size: -; CDR3: CASSPLQGLGGYTF; DNA: TGTGCCAGCAGCCCCCTACAGGGACTAGGTGGCTACACCTTC
V: TRBV28; D: -; J: TRBJ2-7; size: -; CDR3: CASSPTGFAYEQYF; DNA: TGTGCCAGCAGTCCAACAGGGTTTGCCTACGAGCAGTACTTC
V: TRBV19; D: -; J: TRBJ1-5; size: -; CDR3: CASSSREEQPQHF; DNA: TGTGCCAGTAGTAGCCGGGAGGAACAGCCCCAGCATTTT
V: TRBV3-1/TRBV3-2; D: TRBD2; J: TRBJ2-1; size: -; CDR3: CASSHRVLAGASVEQFF; DNA: TGTGCCAGCAGCCACCGGGTTCTAGCGGGAGCCTCTGTTGAGCAGTTCTTC
V: TRBV5-4; D: -; J: TRBJ1-5; size: few; CDR3: CASSLKAPGGNQPQHF; DNA: TGTGCCAGCAGCTTAAAGGCCCCGGGGGGCAATCAGCCCCAGCATTTT
V: TRBV19; D: TRBD2; J: TRBJ2-1; size: -; CDR3: CASSSASGRATSYNEQFF; DNA: TGTGCCAGTAGTTCGGCTAGCGGGAGGGCGACGTCCTACAATGAGCAGTTCTTC
V: TRBV5-1; D: -; J: TRBJ2-3; size: -; CDR3: CASSQLDSRGTQYF; DNA: TGCGCCAGCAGCCAACTAGACTCCCGGGGGACGCAGTATTTT
V: TRBV4-3; D: -; J: TRBJ1-4; size: few; CDR3: CASSQDRAGGAEKLFF; DNA: TGCGCCAGCAGCCAAGATCGGGCGGGGGGCGCCGAAAAACTGTTTTTT
V: TRBV28; D: TRBD1; J: TRBJ2-7; size: -; CDR3: CASTLRQGASYEQYF; DNA: TGTGCCAGCACCTTAAGACAGGGGGCTTCCTACGAGCAGTACTTC
V: TRBV6-5; D: -; J: TRBJ2-3; size: once; CDR3: CASTLVVSDTQYF; DNA: TGTGCCAGCACGTTAGTAGTGTCGGATACGCAGTATTTT
V: TRBV27; D: TRBD1; J: TRBJ1-2; size: once; CDR3: CASSSLPGGPPYGYTF; DNA: TGTGCCAGCAGTTCCCTCCCAGGGGGTCCACCCTATGGCTACACCTTC
V: TRBV10-3; D: -; J: TRBJ1-2; size: few; CDR3: CAISEFRGRGYGYTF; DNA: TGTGCCATCAGTGAATTTCGGGGTCGGGGCTATGGCTACACCTTC
V: TRBV18; D: TRBD1; J: TRBJ1-1; size: -; CDR3: CASASGGGGTEAFF; DNA: TGTGCCAGCGCTTCAGGGGGAGGAGGAACTGAAGCTTTCTTT
V: TRBV6-5; D: -; J: TRBJ1-1; size: -; CDR3: CASSPPQGRGTEAFF; DNA: TGTGCCAGCAGTCCCCCCCAGGGAAGGGGCACTGAAGCTTTCTTT
V: TRBV28; D: TRBD2; J: TRBJ2-2; size: -; CDR3: CASSRASGGGELFF; DNA: TGTGCCAGCAGCCGCGCTAGCGGCGGCGGGGAGCTGTTTTTT
V: TRBV27; D: TRBD2; J: TRBJ2-7; size: -; CDR3: CASSFPPAGVPSYEQYF; DNA: TGTGCCAGCAGTTTCCCCCCAGCGGGAGTCCCCTCCTACGAGCAGTACTTC
V: TRBV10-3; D: TRBD1; J: TRBJ1-5; size: -; CDR3: CAISSGGLGNQPQHF; DNA: TGTGCCATCAGCTCAGGGGGCTTGGGCAATCAGCCCCAGCATTTT
V: TRBV5-1; D: TRBD2; J: TRBJ2-3; size: -; CDR3: CASSLLAARTDTQYF; DNA: TGCGCCAGCAGCTTGCTAGCGGCTCGCACAGATACGCAGTATTTT
V: TRBV5-5; D: -; J: TRBJ2-3; size: once; CDR3: CASSFSRLDTQYF; DNA: TGTGCCAGCAGCTTCTCCCGGTTAGATACGCAGTATTTT
V: TRBV29-1; D: TRBD1; J: TRBJ2-7; size: -; CDR3: CSVEATGGGEQYF; DNA: TGCAGCGTTGAAGCGACAGGGGGCGGAGAGCAGTACTTC
V: TRBV19; D: -; J: TRBJ1-5; size: few; CDR3: CASSIEQGQPQHF; DNA: TGTGCCAGTAGTATCGAACAGGGTCAGCCCCAGCATTTT
V: TRBV5-4; D: TRBD1; J: TRBJ2-7; size: -; CDR3: CASSRDRGLNEQYF; DNA: TGTGCCAGCAGCCGGGACAGGGGTCTTAACGAGCAGTACTTC
V: TRBV10-3; D: -; J: TRBJ2-7; size: -; CDR3: CATQDSLAYEQYF; DNA: TGTGCCACCCAAGACAGTCTCGCCTACGAGCAGTACTTC
V: TRBV30; D: TRBD1; J: TRBJ1-6; size: -; CDR3: CAWSPQGVTLHF; DNA: TGTGCCTGGAGCCCACAGGGGGTCACCCTCCACTTT
V: TRBV5-1; D: -; J: TRBJ1-1; size: -; CDR3: CASSPTGTRNTEAFF; DNA: TGCGCCAGCAGCCCCACAGGGACTAGGAACACTGAAGCTTTCTTT
V: TRBV6-5; D: TRBD1; J: TRBJ1-4; size: -; CDR3: CASSSRQGSTNEKLFF; DNA: TGTGCCAGCAGTTCGAGACAGGGATCAACTAATGAAAAACTGTTTTTT
V: TRBV7-2; D: -; J: TRBJ1-2; size: -; CDR3: CASSLPGYGYTF; DNA: TGTGCCAGCAGCTTACCCGGTTACGGCTACACCTTC
V: TRBV6-5; D: -; J: TRBJ1-5; size: -; CDR3: CASSYTKKGQPQHF; DNA: TGTGCCAGCAGTTATACAAAGAAGGGGCAGCCCCAGCATTTT
V: TRBV5-5; D: -; J: TRBJ2-3; size: -; CDR3: CASSLQGDTQYF; DNA: TGTGCCAGCAGCTTGCAGGGGGATACGCAGTATTTT
V: TRBV28; D: TRBD1; J: TRBJ1-5; size: once; CDR3: CASSRGTGNGQPQHF; DNA: TGTGCCAGCAGTCGAGGGACAGGGAACGGTCAGCCCCAGCATTTT
V: TRBV18; D: TRBD1; J: TRBJ1-2; size: -; CDR3: CASSPTMGRGLNYGYTF; DNA: TGTGCCAGCTCACCCACTATGGGCAGGGGGCTTAACTATGGCTACACCTTC
V: TRBV5-4; D: -; J: TRBJ2-3; size: -; CDR3: CASSPGTPSTDTQYF; DNA: TGTGCCAGCAGCCCCGGGACTCCAAGCACAGATACGCAGTATTTT
V: TRBV19; D: -; J: TRBJ1-3; size: -; CDR3: CATDSASGNTIYF; DNA: TGTGCCACGGACAGCGCCTCTGGAAACACCATATATTTT
V: TRBV6-6; D: TRBD2; J: TRBJ2-7; size: -; CDR3: CASSRQGLRTSGSTYEQYF; DNA: TGTGCCAGCAGCCGACAGGGACTCCGGACTAGCGGGAGCACCTACGAGCAGTACTTC
V: TRBV3-1/TRBV3-2; D: TRBD1; J: TRBJ2-7; size: few; CDR3: CASSRGQEREQYF; DNA: TGTGCCAGCAGTCGTGGACAGGAACGCGAGCAGTACTTC
V: TRBV27; D: TRBD1; J: TRBJ1-6; size: -; CDR3: CASSLITGARLASPLHF; DNA: TGTGCCAGCAGTTTAATTACAGGGGCGCGTCTGGCTTCACCCCTCCACTTT
V: TRBV4-1; D: TRBD1; J: TRBJ2-1; size: once; CDR3: CASSQTFGGTGYVRVNNEQFF; DNA: TGCGCCAGCAGCCAAACGTTTGGCGGGACAGGCTACGTTCGGGTCAACAATGAGCAGTTCTTC
V: TRBV19; D: TRBD1; J: TRBJ1-5; size: -; CDR3: CASRRTGTGSQPQHF; DNA: TGTGCCAGTCGCCGGACCGGGACAGGGAGTCAGCCCCAGCATTTT
V: TRBV18; D: -; J: TRBJ2-7; size: few; CDR3: CASSFSAGGLGEQYF; DNA: TGTGCCAGCTCCTTCAGCGCAGGGGGGTTAGGTGAGCAGTACTTC
V: TRBV28; D: TRBD1; J: TRBJ1-5; size: once; CDR3: CASQGQGSNQPQHF; DNA: TGTGCCAGCCAGGGACAGGGGAGCAATCAGCCCCAGCATTTT